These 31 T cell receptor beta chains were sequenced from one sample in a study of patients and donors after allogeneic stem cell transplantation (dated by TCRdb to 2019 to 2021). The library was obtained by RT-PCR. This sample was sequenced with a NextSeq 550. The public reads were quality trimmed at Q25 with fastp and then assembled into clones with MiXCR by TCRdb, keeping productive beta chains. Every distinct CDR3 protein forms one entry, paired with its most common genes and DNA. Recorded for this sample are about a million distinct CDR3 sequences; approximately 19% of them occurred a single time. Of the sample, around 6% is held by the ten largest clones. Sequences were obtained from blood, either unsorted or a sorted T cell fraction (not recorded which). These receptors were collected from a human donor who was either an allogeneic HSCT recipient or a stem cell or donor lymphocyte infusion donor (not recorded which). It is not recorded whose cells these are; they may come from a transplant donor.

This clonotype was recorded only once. Written as DNA, the CDR3 is TGCGCCAGCAGCGGGGGGACTAGCGGGGGAACCGGGGAGCTGTTTTTT. Its protein is CASSGGTSGGTGELFF. The chain recombines TRBV5-1 with TRBJ2-2; 14 nucleotides match TRBD2. There are 16 residues in the CDR3. Germline CDR1 SGHRS, CDR2 YFSETQ. Trimming removed 4 bases from V and 5 bases from J; junction bases left unmatched: 4.

For the CDR3, the DNA is TGCAGTGCTAAGCGACTAGCGGGCTACGAGCAGTACTTC. It codes for CSAKRLAGYEQYF. This rearrangement joins TRBV20-1 to TRBJ2-7; TRBD2 aligns across 10 bases. The CDR3 totals 13 residues. Germline V gene sequence: CDR1 DFQATT, CDR2 SNEGSKA (reference sequence). The trim removed 4 bases at V and 3 bases at J, leaving 3 bases unmatched.

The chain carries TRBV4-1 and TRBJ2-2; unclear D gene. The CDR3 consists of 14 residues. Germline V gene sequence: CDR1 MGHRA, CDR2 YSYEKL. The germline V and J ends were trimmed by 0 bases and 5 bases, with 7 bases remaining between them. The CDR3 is CASSQDRRTGELFF. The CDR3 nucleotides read TGCGCCAGCAGCCAAGATCGGCGTACCGGGGAGCTGTTTTTT.

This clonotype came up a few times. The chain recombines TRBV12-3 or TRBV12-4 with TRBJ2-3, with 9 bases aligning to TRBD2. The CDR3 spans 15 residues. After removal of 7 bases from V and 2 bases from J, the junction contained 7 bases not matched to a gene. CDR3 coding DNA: TGTGCCAGCACCTCGCTAGCGGGATACACAGATACGCAGTATTTT. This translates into CASTSLAGYTDTQYF.

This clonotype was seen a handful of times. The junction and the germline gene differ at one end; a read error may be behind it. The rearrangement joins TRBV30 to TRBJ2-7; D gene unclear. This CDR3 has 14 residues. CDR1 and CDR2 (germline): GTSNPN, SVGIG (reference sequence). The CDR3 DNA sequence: TGTGCCTGGAACCTCGGCCAAAGCTCCCACGAGCAGTACTTC. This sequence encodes CAWNLGQSSHEQYF.

CDR3 sequence reads: CASSVHNTGELFF. The DNA of the CDR3 is TGTGCCAGCAGCGTACATAACACCGGGGAGCTGTTTTTT. This chain connects TRBV9 to TRBJ2-2; no clear D. Trimming pared 1 base from V and 2 bases from J, leaving 3 bases between. In germline, CDR1 is SGDLS, CDR2 YYNGEE. This CDR3 spans 13 amino acids.

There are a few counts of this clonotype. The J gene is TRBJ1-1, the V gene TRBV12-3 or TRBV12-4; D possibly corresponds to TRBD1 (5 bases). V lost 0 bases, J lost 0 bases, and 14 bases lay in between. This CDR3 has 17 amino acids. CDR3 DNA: TGTGCCAGCAGTTTAGCGCGGCGACAGCTTATGAACACTGAAGCTTTCTTT. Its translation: CASSLARRQLMNTEAFF.

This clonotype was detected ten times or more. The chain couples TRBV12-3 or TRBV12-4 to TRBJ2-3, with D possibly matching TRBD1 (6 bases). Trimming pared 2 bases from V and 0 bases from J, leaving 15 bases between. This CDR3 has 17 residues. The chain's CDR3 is CASSLLIGTHSTDTQYF. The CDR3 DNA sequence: TGTGCCAGCAGTTTATTGATCGGGACACATAGCACAGATACGCAGTATTTT.

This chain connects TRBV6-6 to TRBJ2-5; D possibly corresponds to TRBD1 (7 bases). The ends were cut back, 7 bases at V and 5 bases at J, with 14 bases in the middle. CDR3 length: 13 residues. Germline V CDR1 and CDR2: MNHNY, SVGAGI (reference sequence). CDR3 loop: CASMGGRGETQYF. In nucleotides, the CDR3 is TGTGCCAGCATGGGAGGCAGGGGGGAGACCCAGTACTTC.

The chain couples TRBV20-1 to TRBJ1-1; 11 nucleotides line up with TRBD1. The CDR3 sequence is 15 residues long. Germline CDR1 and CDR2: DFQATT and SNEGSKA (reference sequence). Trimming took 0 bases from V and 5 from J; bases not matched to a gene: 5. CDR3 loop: CSARDMGQGVTEAFF. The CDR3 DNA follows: TGCAGTGCTAGAGATATGGGACAGGGGGTTACTGAAGCTTTCTTT.

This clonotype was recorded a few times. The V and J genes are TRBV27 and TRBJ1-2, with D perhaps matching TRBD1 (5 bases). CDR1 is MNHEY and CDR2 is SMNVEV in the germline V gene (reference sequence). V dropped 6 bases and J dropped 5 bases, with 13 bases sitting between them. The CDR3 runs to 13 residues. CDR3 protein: CASRGLDIYGYTF. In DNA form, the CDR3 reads TGTGCCAGCAGGGGACTGGATATATATGGCTACACCTTC.

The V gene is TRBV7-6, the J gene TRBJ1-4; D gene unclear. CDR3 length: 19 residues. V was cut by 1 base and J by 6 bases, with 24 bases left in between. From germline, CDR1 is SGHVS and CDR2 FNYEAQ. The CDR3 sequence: CASSLGTSGWPRSDEKLFF. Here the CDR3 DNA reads TGTGCCAGCAGCTTAGGCACGTCGGGGTGGCCCCGAAGCGATGAAAAACTGTTTTTT.

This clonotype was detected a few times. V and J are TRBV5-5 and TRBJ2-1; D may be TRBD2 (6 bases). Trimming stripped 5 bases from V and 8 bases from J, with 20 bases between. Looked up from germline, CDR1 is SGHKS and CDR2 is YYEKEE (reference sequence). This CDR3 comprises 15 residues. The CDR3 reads CASRLSGLYVDEQFF. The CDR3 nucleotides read TGTGCCAGCAGGTTGTCGGGACTCTACGTAGATGAGCAGTTCTTC.

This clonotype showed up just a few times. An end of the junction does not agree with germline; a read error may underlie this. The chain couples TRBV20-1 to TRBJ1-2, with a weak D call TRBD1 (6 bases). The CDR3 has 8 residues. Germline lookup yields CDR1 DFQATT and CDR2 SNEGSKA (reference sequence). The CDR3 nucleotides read TGCAGTGCTCCCCCGACAGGATTC. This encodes CSAPPTGF.

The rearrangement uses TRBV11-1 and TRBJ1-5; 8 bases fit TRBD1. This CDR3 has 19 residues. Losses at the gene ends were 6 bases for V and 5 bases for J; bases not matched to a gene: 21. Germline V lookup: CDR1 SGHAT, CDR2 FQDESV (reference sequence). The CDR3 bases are TGTGCCAGCAGATTAAGGGTCGGACAGGGAAGGCCCGCGGATCAGCCCCAGCATTTT. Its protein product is CASRLRVGQGRPADQPQHF.

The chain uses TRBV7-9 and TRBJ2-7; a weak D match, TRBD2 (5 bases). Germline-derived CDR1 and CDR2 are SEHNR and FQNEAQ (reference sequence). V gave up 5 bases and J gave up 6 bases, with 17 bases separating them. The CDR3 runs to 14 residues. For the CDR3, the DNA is TGTGCCAGCAGCCACCCGCCCGGGGTGGGCGAGCAGTACTTC. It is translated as CASSHPPGVGEQYF.

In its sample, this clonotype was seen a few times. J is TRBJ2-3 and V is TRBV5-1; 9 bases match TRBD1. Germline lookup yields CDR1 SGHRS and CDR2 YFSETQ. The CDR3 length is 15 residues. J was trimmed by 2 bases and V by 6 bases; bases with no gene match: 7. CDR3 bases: TGCGCCAGCACCTCCGGGACAGGGATCACAGATACGCAGTATTTT. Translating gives CASTSGTGITDTQYF.

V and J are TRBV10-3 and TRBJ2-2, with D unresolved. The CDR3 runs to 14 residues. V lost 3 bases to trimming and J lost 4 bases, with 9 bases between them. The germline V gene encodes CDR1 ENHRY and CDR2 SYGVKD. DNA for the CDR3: TGTGCCATCAGTGATAAGCTTCGCACCGGGGAGCTGTTTTTT. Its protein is CAISDKLRTGELFF.

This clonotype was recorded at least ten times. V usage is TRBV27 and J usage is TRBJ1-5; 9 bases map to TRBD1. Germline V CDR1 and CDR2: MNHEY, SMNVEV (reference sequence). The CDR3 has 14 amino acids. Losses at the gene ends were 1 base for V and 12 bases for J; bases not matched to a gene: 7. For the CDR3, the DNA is TGTGCCAGCAGTTTATGGGACAGGGACCTATTCCAGCATTTT. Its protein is CASSLWDRDLFQHF.

The CDR3 loop reads CATGMGSGAYNEQFF. CDR3 in DNA: TGTGCCACGGGGATGGGTAGCGGGGCCTACAATGAGCAGTTCTTC. This sequence joins TRBV6-2 or TRBV6-3 and TRBJ2-1, with 8 bases aligning to TRBD2. From germline, CDR1 is MNHEY and CDR2 SVGEGT. This CDR3 has 15 residues. The V and J ends lost 10 bases and 2 bases, in that order; junction bases with no gene match: 10.

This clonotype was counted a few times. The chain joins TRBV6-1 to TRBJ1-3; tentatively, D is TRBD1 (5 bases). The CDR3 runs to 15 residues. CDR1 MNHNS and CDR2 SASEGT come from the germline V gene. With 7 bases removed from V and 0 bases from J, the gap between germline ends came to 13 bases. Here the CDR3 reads CASIRDGLSGNTIYF. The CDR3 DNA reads TGTGCCAGCATCCGGGACGGCCTCTCTGGAAACACCATATATTTT.

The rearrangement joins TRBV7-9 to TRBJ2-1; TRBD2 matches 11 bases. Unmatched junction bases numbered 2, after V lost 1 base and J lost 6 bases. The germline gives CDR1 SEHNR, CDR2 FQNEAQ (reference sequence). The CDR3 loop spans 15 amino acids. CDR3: CASSLDGLAGNEQFF. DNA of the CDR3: TGTGCCAGCAGCTTAGACGGACTAGCGGGCAATGAGCAGTTCTTC.

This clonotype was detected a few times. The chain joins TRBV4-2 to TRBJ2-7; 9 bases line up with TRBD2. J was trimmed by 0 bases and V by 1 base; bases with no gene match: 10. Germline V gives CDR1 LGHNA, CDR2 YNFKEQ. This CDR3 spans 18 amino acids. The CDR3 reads CASSQGLMTSGSSYEQYF. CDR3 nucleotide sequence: TGTGCCAGCAGCCAAGGACTAATGACTAGCGGATCCTCCTACGAGCAGTACTTC.

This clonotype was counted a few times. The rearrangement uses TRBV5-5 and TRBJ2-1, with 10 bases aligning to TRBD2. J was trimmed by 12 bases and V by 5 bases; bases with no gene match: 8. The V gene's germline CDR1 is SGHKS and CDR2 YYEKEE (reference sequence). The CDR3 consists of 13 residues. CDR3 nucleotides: TGTGCCAGCAGAACTAGCGGGACCAAAGGGCAGTTCTTC. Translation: CASRTSGTKGQFF. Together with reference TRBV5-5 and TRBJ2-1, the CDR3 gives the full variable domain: DAGVTQSPTHLIKTRGQQVTLRCSPISGHKSVSWYQQVLGQGPQFIFQYYEKEERGRGNFPDRFSARQFPNYSSELNVNALLLGDSALYLCASRTSGTKGQFFGPGTRLTVL.

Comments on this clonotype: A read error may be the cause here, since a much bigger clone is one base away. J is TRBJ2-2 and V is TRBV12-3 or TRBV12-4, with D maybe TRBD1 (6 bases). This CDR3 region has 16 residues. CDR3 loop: CACSLEVGQNTGELFF. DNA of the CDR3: TGTGCCTGCAGTTTAGAGGTGGGACAGAACACCGGGGAGCTGTTTTTT.

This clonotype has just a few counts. CDR3 region: CSARERIAAYTDTQYF. CDR3 nucleotides: TGCAGTGCTAGGGAGAGAATAGCGGCTTACACAGATACGCAGTATTTT. The V and J genes are TRBV20-1 and TRBJ2-3; perhaps TRBD2 as D (6 bases). V was shortened by 3 bases and J by 2 bases, with 18 bases between the two germline ends. This CDR3 spans 16 amino acids. In germline, CDR1 is DFQATT, CDR2 SNEGSKA (reference sequence).

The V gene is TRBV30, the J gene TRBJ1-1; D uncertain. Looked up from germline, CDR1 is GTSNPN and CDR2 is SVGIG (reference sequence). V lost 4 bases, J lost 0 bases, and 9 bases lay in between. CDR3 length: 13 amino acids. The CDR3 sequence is CAWTEGMNTEAFF. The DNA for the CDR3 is TGTGCCTGGACCGAGGGCATGAACACTGAAGCTTTCTTT.

The CDR3: CSARPGSTGELFF. CDR3 nucleotides: TGCAGTGCTCGACCCGGAAGCACCGGGGAGCTGTTTTTT. The chain uses TRBV20-1 and TRBJ2-2, with D unclear. Per the germline V gene, CDR1 is DFQATT and CDR2 is SNEGSKA (reference sequence). V gave up 5 bases and J gave up 4 bases, with 11 bases separating them. The CDR3 is 13 residues long.

For the CDR3, the DNA is TGTGCCAGCAGTTACCGCCCCGGGACCGGCGGGTACGAGCAGTACTTC. It encodes CASSYRPGTGGYEQYF. The rearrangement uses TRBV6-2 or TRBV6-3 and TRBJ2-7; D might be TRBD1 or TRBD2, each matching 5 bases. Per germline, CDR1 MNHEY and CDR2 SVGEGT. Trimming shortened V by 2 bases and J by 4 bases, and 18 bases separated the two germline ends. The CDR3 spans 16 residues.

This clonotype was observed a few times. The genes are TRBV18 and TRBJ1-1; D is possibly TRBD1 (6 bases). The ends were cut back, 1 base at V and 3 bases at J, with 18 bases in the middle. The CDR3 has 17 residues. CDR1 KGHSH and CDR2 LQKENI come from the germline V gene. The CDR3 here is CASSPQSRGAGDTEAFF. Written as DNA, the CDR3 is TGTGCCAGCTCACCACAATCCCGGGGGGCCGGGGACACTGAAGCTTTCTTT.

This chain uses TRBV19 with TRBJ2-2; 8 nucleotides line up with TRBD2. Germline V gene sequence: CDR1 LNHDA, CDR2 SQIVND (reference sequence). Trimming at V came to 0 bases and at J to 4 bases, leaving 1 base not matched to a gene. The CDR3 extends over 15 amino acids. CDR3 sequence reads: CASSIDSGTTGELFF. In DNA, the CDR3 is TGTGCCAGTAGTATAGATAGCGGGACCACCGGGGAGCTGTTTTTT. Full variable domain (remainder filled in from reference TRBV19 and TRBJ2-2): DGGITQSPKYLFRKEGQNVTLSCEQNLNHDAMYWYRQDPGQGLRLIYYSQIVNDFQKGDIAEGYSVSREKKESFPLTVTSAQKNPTAFYLCASSIDSGTTGELFFGEGSRLTVL.